This TCR beta chain was identified during a study of identical twins. Worth noting for this clonotype: Antigen unknown.

CDR3 length equals 14 residues. Germline-derived CDR1 and CDR2 are DFQATT and SNEGSKA (reference sequence). Trimming removed 6 bases at V and 0 bases at J, with 11 bases between. Using its own MiXCR run on the 5' RACE reads, TCRdb lists one record per CDR3 protein. Of roughly 1,500,000 distinct CDR3 sequences listed, more than 30% were seen once; the top ten hold over 0.25%. All donors were healthy Caucasians. Findings and caveats of the study: The conclusions drew on cross-sectional statistical analysis instead of tracking the same donors. Cord blood beta clonotypes that were abundant carried fewer insertions, and memory repertoires showed no such trend. Beta out-of-frame sequences showed weaker excess sharing between twins.

The clonotype originates from a newborn girl in good health. Sequencing used cord blood. V is TRBV20-1 and J is TRBJ2-2; possible D gene TRBD2, 6 bases. CDR3 sequence reads: CSATGTPNTGELFF. The CDR3 nucleotides are TGCAGTGCCACCGGGACTCCGAACACCGGGGAGCTGTTTTTT.